This T cell receptor (beta chain) was recovered during a study of blood T cell repertoires in COVID-19. Study-wide background: The samples span acute and convalescent COVID-19 from the United States, Italy and Spain. T cells, B-cell-depleted T cells, or PBMCs supplied cDNA or gDNA.

Methods used by the authors: From reference gene primer amplification, estimates of nucleated cell counts were derived. Sequencing was performed with immunoSEQ multiplex PCR; in TCRdb, only in-frame clones are kept and a portion is missing. From that table come the V and J calls and clone size; the DNA was used to work out D and trimming. The data contain tens of thousands of clones, approximately 80% of them singletons. V was pared by 10 bases and J by 0 bases, with 18 bases between. Per germline, CDR1 MRHNA and CDR2 SNTAGT. The CDR3 has 15 amino acids. Sequenced: peripheral blood. This receptor was obtained from a human donor in a cohort sampled during active COVID-19. The V call is TRBV6-4, the J call TRBJ2-5, with D perhaps TRBD1 (6 bases). In nucleotides, the CDR3 is TGTGCCACCCAACGACAGGCAATCCACCAAGAGACCCAGTACTTC. Protein sequence: CATQRQAIHQETQYF.